This entry features one TCR beta chain sequence. The data derive from a study of blood T cell repertoires in COVID-19. Overall study: Sites across the United States, Italy and Spain contributed samples from acute and convalescent COVID-19. The analysed material was cDNA or gDNA that came from T cells, B-cell-depleted T cells, or PBMCs.

V dropped 7 bases and J dropped 7 bases, with 27 bases sitting between them. Germline values: CDR1 LNHDA, CDR2 SQIVND (reference sequence). The CDR3 runs to 17 residues. Seattle's enrolled individuals joined amid active infection and were then monitored longitudinally. Per the authors' pipeline: From reference gene primer amplification, estimates of nucleated cell counts were derived. Using immunoSEQ multiplex PCR, the repertoire was profiled, and TCRdb retains in-frame clones only, with some absent. D and trimming come from the DNA, and the V and J calls and clone size come from that table. The table records 80,000 or so clones, 70% to 90% of them present only once.

The sequencing sample was made of peripheral blood. V gene TRBV19 combines with J gene TRBJ2-3; the D gene is possibly TRBD2 (6 bases). This sequence was found in a man aged 50 to 60 with COVID-19, enrolled during active disease. The CDR3 DNA follows: TGTGCCAGTACCCCTTGGGGAGGACTTCCCCGGGAGAATACGCAGTATTTT. It is translated as CASTPWGGLPRENTQYF. The full variable domain, completed using reference TRBV19 and TRBJ2-3, is DGGITQSPKYLFRKEGQNVTLSCEQNLNHDAMYWYRQDPGQGLRLIYYSQIVNDFQKGDIAEGYSVSREKKESFPLTVTSAQKNPTAFYLCASTPWGGLPRENTQYFGPGTRLTVL.